This T cell receptor beta chain appears in the sequencing data of a study of OX40 agonist ivuxolimab in advanced cancers. With regard to the full study: Ivuxolimab was an agonistic, fully human IgG2 monoclonal antibody directed against OX40 (CD134), a costimulatory receptor. Intravenous ivuxolimab was administered to patients every 2 weeks at six dose levels: 0.01, 0.1, 0.3, 1.5, 3 and 10 mg/kg. Among the roughly 52 dose-escalation patients, some 20 had hepatocellular carcinoma, around 15 melanoma, 9 renal cell carcinoma and 9 head and neck cancer. In the dose-escalation cohort, 65% to 90% of patients were male, and the mean age was approximately 60 years, with a range of roughly 20 to 80. Prior anti-PD-1, anti-PD-L1 or anti-CTLA-4 therapy was permitted, and 35% to 40% of dose-escalation patients had received checkpoint inhibitors. Partial responses were achieved by three dose-escalation patients, of whom one had hepatocellular carcinoma and two had cutaneous melanoma. Peripheral TCRbeta sequencing was intended to test whether TCR sequence diversity was altered and clonal T-cell expansion was caused by ivuxolimab. The monotherapy dose-escalation portion (N ≈ 50 patients) of the phase I ivuxolimab trial is reported in the paper.

From the germline V gene (reference sequence), CDR1 is MNHNY and CDR2 is SVGAGI. Counted from cysteine to phenylalanine, this CDR3 has 14 amino acids. Only the CDR3 part of the read is kept: 42 bases, read in frame from the first base. The V and J ends are trimmed by 2 bases and 2 bases, leaving 7 bases between them. The trial excluded patients who had a history of autoimmune disease or who were on systemic immunosuppression. Peripheral blood for TCR sequencing was drawn from every dose cohort at baseline, at cycle 4 day 1 and at cycle 7 day 1. Samples were obtained from an open-label, multicenter, first-in-human phase I dose-escalation trial of ivuxolimab. Adults with locally advanced or metastatic melanoma, renal cell, hepatocellular, or head and neck squamous cell carcinoma were enrolled in the trial. Before TCR sequencing, CD4+ T cells and CD8+ T cells were sorted from peripheral blood as separate populations.

For sequencing of the TCRbeta CDR3 region, genomic DNA was extracted from the sorted cells. The immunoSEQ Assay was used to sequence the TCRbeta CDR3 regions. Sourced from immuneACCESS, this table was stored by TCRdb with only in-frame sequences that have V and J called. A share of the clones is absent; for the studies checked, an unresolved V gene accounts for under half, and the remainder has no known explanation. The sample table lists around 70,000 clones, around four fifths of them with a count of one. Approximately 6% of the sample is taken by the ten largest. Worth noting for this clone: Its recognized antigen is unknown. One base away there is no much larger clone; base qualities are not given.

Study-wide findings and limitations: Low levels of normalized T-cell clonal expansion were also seen in some patients who did not respond. In the 0.1-3.0 mg/kg groups, partial responders had among the lowest normalized peripheral clonal expansion, particularly in CD8+ T cells. Antigen specificity was not determined for the clonally expanded peripheral T cells. Clonal expansion of both CD4+ and CD8+ blood T cells was observed from baseline to week 6 at doses 0.1 to 3.0 mg/kg. After ivuxolimab, expanded clones were on average more numerous among CD8+ T cells than among CD4+ T cells.

The chain employs TRBV6-6 and TRBJ1-3, with TRBD1 perhaps the D gene, on 5 matching bases. The clonotype originates from an adult with an advanced solid tumor such as melanoma, head and neck, liver or kidney cancer. The sample was CD4+ or CD8+ T cells sorted from blood, taken in a trial of the OX40 agonist ivuxolimab. The DNA sequence is given as TGTGCCAGCAGTTACAGGGGAGCTGGAAACACCATATATTTT. Its protein is CASSYRGAGNTIYF.